A selection of T cell receptor beta chains follows, all from one sample in a study of Ad26.COV2.S vaccination and SARS-CoV-2 variants. Profiled with immunoSEQ multiplex PCR; TCRdb holds only in-frame clones, not every one. The top ten clones hold under 3.5% of a sample with approximately 420,000 clones, 80% to 90% of them seen once. The specimen was peripheral blood, collected in a trial of Ad26.COV2.S vaccine versus placebo. These receptors all stem from a person between 18 and 60 years old who received the Ad26.COV2.S COVID-19 vaccine or a placebo. Each CDR3 is given with its conserved first and last residue. Clone size is shown for a subset of rows, as once, few, many or a class of expanded clone.

cdr3_aa: CASSPGQGENSPLHF; cdr3_length: 15; j_call: TRBJ1-6; v_call: TRBV6-5; clone_size: NA
cdr3_aa: CASRVRTSGGLSYNEQFF; cdr3_length: 18; j_call: TRBJ2-1; v_call: TRBV7-2; clone_size: NA
cdr3_aa: CASRKGPRDTQYF; cdr3_length: 13; j_call: TRBJ2-3; v_call: TRBV19; clone_size: NA
cdr3_aa: CASSVTEGVVETQYF; cdr3_length: 15; j_call: TRBJ2-5; v_call: TRBV9; clone_size: NA
cdr3_aa: CASSFRVLETQYF; cdr3_length: 13; j_call: TRBJ2-5; v_call: TRBV7-2; clone_size: NA
cdr3_aa: CASSMVANTDTQYF; cdr3_length: 14; j_call: TRBJ2-3; v_call: TRBV19; clone_size: once
cdr3_aa: CASSYQGPGAGETQYF; cdr3_length: 16; j_call: TRBJ2-5; v_call: TRBV6-6; clone_size: NA
cdr3_aa: CASSLWELGGNEKLFF; cdr3_length: 16; j_call: TRBJ1-4; v_call: TRBV7-6; clone_size: NA
cdr3_aa: CASSDRPGQTGRWVGELFF; cdr3_length: 19; j_call: TRBJ2-2; v_call: TRBV9; clone_size: NA
cdr3_aa: CASSPQGADTIYF; cdr3_length: 13; j_call: TRBJ1-3; v_call: TRBV18; clone_size: NA
cdr3_aa: CASSKGQDLYEQYF; cdr3_length: 14; j_call: TRBJ2-7; v_call: TRBV28; clone_size: NA
cdr3_aa: CASRQNGQTYGYTF; cdr3_length: 14; j_call: TRBJ1-2; v_call: TRBV5-1; clone_size: NA
cdr3_aa: CASSQDRAPMDTQYF; cdr3_length: 15; j_call: TRBJ2-3; v_call: TRBV14; clone_size: NA
cdr3_aa: CASSGQGREPLHF; cdr3_length: 13; j_call: TRBJ1-6; v_call: TRBV25-1; clone_size: NA
cdr3_aa: CASSFLADTQYF; cdr3_length: 12; j_call: TRBJ2-3; v_call: TRBV28; clone_size: NA
cdr3_aa: CASSQGWGRDTEAFF; cdr3_length: 15; j_call: TRBJ1-1; v_call: TRBV5-6; clone_size: NA
cdr3_aa: CASSPIDRVHEQYF; cdr3_length: 14; j_call: TRBJ2-7; v_call: TRBV18; clone_size: NA
cdr3_aa: CASSLQKGYGYTF; cdr3_length: 13; j_call: TRBJ1-2; v_call: TRBV27; clone_size: NA
cdr3_aa: CAWSPPSATYNEQFF; cdr3_length: 15; j_call: TRBJ2-1; v_call: TRBV30; clone_size: NA
cdr3_aa: CALRRGTGELFF; cdr3_length: 12; j_call: TRBJ2-2; v_call: TRBV7-9; clone_size: NA
cdr3_aa: CASSNSGTPYEQYF; cdr3_length: 14; j_call: TRBJ2-7; v_call: TRBV19; clone_size: NA
cdr3_aa: CASAGGGRAYEQYF; cdr3_length: 14; j_call: TRBJ2-7; v_call: TRBV5-1; clone_size: NA
cdr3_aa: CASSVALAGVNEQFF; cdr3_length: 15; j_call: TRBJ2-1; v_call: TRBV25-1; clone_size: NA
cdr3_aa: CASSYTTGSETQYF; cdr3_length: 14; j_call: TRBJ2-5; v_call: TRBV7-2; clone_size: few
cdr3_aa: CASSFGLSGETQYF; cdr3_length: 14; j_call: TRBJ2-5; v_call: TRBV5-1; clone_size: NA
cdr3_aa: CASSHKQGGGNSPLHF; cdr3_length: 16; j_call: TRBJ1-6; v_call: TRBV4-3; clone_size: NA
cdr3_aa: CASSHNRAARAYGYTF; cdr3_length: 16; j_call: TRBJ1-2; v_call: TRBV4-1; clone_size: few
cdr3_aa: CASSVSLWRQGVNQPQHF; cdr3_length: 18; j_call: TRBJ1-5; v_call: TRBV6-4; clone_size: NA
cdr3_aa: CATSRGQGREKLFF; cdr3_length: 14; j_call: TRBJ1-4; v_call: TRBV15; clone_size: NA
cdr3_aa: CASSLTDGGFGYTF; cdr3_length: 14; j_call: TRBJ1-2; v_call: TRBV5-5; clone_size: NA
cdr3_aa: CSASRGQKIYEQYF; cdr3_length: 14; j_call: TRBJ2-7; v_call: TRBV20-1; clone_size: NA
cdr3_aa: CASSHPETQYF; cdr3_length: 11; j_call: TRBJ2-5; v_call: TRBV4-1; clone_size: NA